This is a list of T cell receptor beta chains from one sample in a study of blood T cells in healthy people across ages. TCRdb fed the 5' RACE reads into MiXCR, producing one record per CDR3 protein. Of approximately 690,000 distinct CDR3 sequences detected, around two fifths appear once; the ten largest clones hold 25% to 30%. Sequencing was done on a sample of blood. The source is a man older than 75 in good health. Each CDR3 is given with its conserved first and last residue. The D gene is left open where the match is weak. A row's size may be missing; if present it is once, few, many or a size class.

CDR3 protein	CDR3 DNA	V gene	clone size	J gene	D gene
CSVEGGAAYNEQFF	TGCAGCGTTGAAGGGGGGGCCGCCTACAATGAGCAGTTCTTC	TRBV29-1	NA	TRBJ2-1	NA
CSASKQGMYNEQFF	TGCAGTGCTAGTAAGCAGGGAATGTACAATGAGCAGTTCTTC	TRBV20-1	few	TRBJ2-1	NA
CASSLSSGPYEQYF	TGTGCCAGCAGTTTATCCTCAGGACCCTACGAGCAGTACTTC	TRBV12-3/TRBV12-4	NA	TRBJ2-7	NA
CASRSAASGYTF	TGTGCCAGCAGGTCCGCTGCGAGTGGCTACACCTTC	TRBV27	NA	TRBJ1-2	NA
CASSYSTTSGSETQYF	TGTGCCAGCAGTTACTCGACCACTAGCGGGAGTGAGACCCAGTACTTC	TRBV6-2/TRBV6-3	NA	TRBJ2-5	TRBD2
CSARGDVHETQYF	TGCAGCGCGCGGGGTGACGTCCATGAGACCCAGTACTTC	TRBV29-1	few	TRBJ2-5	NA
CASSVGRNYGYTF	TGTGCCAGCAGCGTGGGACGAAACTATGGCTACACCTTC	TRBV6-2/TRBV6-3	NA	TRBJ1-2	NA
CASRSPSGRLDTQYF	TGTGCCAGCAGGTCCCCTAGCGGGAGGCTGGATACGCAGTATTTT	TRBV6-2/TRBV6-3	few	TRBJ2-3	TRBD2
CASSRPLTSGSYEQYF	TGTGCCAGCAGCCGACCTTTGACTAGCGGGAGCTACGAGCAGTACTTC	TRBV6-2/TRBV6-3	many	TRBJ2-7	TRBD2
CAWSSGDSRTYEQYF	TGTGCCTGGAGTTCCGGGGACAGTCGTACCTACGAGCAGTACTTC	TRBV30	NA	TRBJ2-7	TRBD1
CASSQDIVGGPVDTQYF	TGCGCCAGCAGCCAAGATATTGTGGGGGGGCCTGTAGATACGCAGTATTTT	TRBV4-3	NA	TRBJ2-3	NA
CATNGRGQVNTEAFF	TGTGCCACCAACGGCCGGGGACAGGTGAACACTGAAGCTTTCTTT	TRBV7-9	few	TRBJ1-1	TRBD1
CASSLLSNYEQYF	TGTGCCAGCAGTTTACTCAGCAACTACGAGCAGTACTTC	TRBV28	few	TRBJ2-7	NA
CATKAGGWTQYF	TGTGCTACCAAAGCGGGGGGATGGACCCAGTACTTC	TRBV2	few	TRBJ2-5	TRBD2
CAWRESGLETQYF	TGTGCCTGGAGGGAGAGCGGATTGGAGACCCAGTACTTC	TRBV30	NA	TRBJ2-5	NA
CASSRDSTSTDTQYF	TGTGCCAGCAGCAGAGACAGTACGAGCACAGATACGCAGTATTTT	TRBV12-3/TRBV12-4	NA	TRBJ2-3	NA
CASSFSAVQNIQYF	TGTGCCAGCAGCTTTAGCGCGGTCCAAAACATTCAGTACTTC	TRBV5-6	NA	TRBJ2-4	NA
CSAPFRLASVYEQYF	TGCAGTGCTCCCTTCCGACTAGCATCCGTCTACGAGCAGTACTTC	TRBV20-1	NA	TRBJ2-7	TRBD2
CASSPPHKETQYF	TGTGCCAGCAGCCCCCCCCACAAAGAGACCCAGTACTTC	TRBV11-2	few	TRBJ2-5	NA
CSAWGQGPSYEQYF	TGCAGTGCTTGGGGACAGGGGCCTTCCTACGAGCAGTACTTC	TRBV20-1	NA	TRBJ2-7	TRBD1
CSARGDSSTDTQYF	TGCAGTGCTAGAGGCGACAGCAGCACAGATACGCAGTATTTT	TRBV20-1	NA	TRBJ2-3	NA
CSKGYQETQYF	TGCAGCAAGGGGTACCAAGAGACCCAGTACTTC	TRBV20-1	NA	TRBJ2-5	NA
CASSLDRVGYEQYF	TGTGCCAGCAGCTTGGACAGGGTTGGGTACGAGCAGTACTTC	TRBV5-6	few	TRBJ2-7	NA
CASSLDRLQNTEAFF	TGCGCCAGCAGCTTGGACAGACTTCAGAACACTGAAGCTTTCTTT	TRBV5-1	NA	TRBJ1-1	NA
CASSYQGGDTQYF	TGTGCCAGCAGTTACCAGGGGGGAGATACGCAGTATTTT	TRBV6-5	NA	TRBJ2-3	NA
CASSQVPRGSTDTQYF	TGCGCCAGCAGCCAAGTGCCGCGGGGTAGCACAGATACGCAGTATTTT	TRBV4-1	NA	TRBJ2-3	NA
CASSEMWKDTQYF	TGCGCCAGCAGTGAAATGTGGAAGGATACGCAGTATTTT	TRBV10-1	once	TRBJ2-3	NA
CASSLANVVGANVLTF	TGTGCCAGCAGCTTGGCCAACGTGGTTGGGGCCAACGTCCTGACTTTC	TRBV5-5	few	TRBJ2-6	NA
CASSYSGIQETQYF	TGTGCCAGCAGTTATAGTGGGATACAAGAGACCCAGTACTTC	TRBV6-2/TRBV6-3	many	TRBJ2-5	NA
CASSYSKDPGGTYEQYF	TGTGCCAGCAGTTACTCGAAAGATCCAGGCGGGACGTACGAGCAGTACTTC	TRBV6-5	once	TRBJ2-7	NA
CASSSQSTGNYGYTF	TGTGCCAGCAGCTCTCAATCCACAGGGAACTATGGCTACACCTTC	TRBV7-2	few	TRBJ1-2	NA
CSARLSQGNWPQHF	TGCAGTGCTAGGCTCTCACAGGGGAATTGGCCCCAGCATTTT	TRBV20-1	NA	TRBJ1-5	TRBD1
CAWSVLAGSTDTQYF	TGTGCCTGGAGTGTACTAGCGGGGAGCACAGATACGCAGTATTTT	TRBV30	NA	TRBJ2-3	TRBD2
CATRFLQGANYGYTF	TGTGCCACCAGATTTTTACAGGGGGCGAACTATGGCTACACCTTC	TRBV15	NA	TRBJ1-2	TRBD1
CASSGGLAGVNNEQYF	TGCGCCAGCAGCGGCGGACTAGCGGGAGTTAACAATGAGCAGTACTTC	TRBV5-1	NA	TRBJ2-7	TRBD2
CASSYSLISSYEQYF	TGTGCCAGCAGTTACTCTCTGATTAGCTCCTACGAGCAGTACTTC	TRBV6-5	NA	TRBJ2-7	NA
CASSLTGGGEKLFF	TGTGCCAGCAGCTTAACAGGGGGCGGTGAAAAACTGTTTTTT	TRBV6-6	NA	TRBJ1-4	TRBD1
CASGGRREGRKQETQYF	TGTGCCTCCGGTGGACGGCGGGAGGGCCGAAAGCAAGAGACCCAGTACTTC	TRBV27	NA	TRBJ2-5	TRBD2
CASSSGGGSDQPQHF	TGCGCCAGCAGCTCCGGTGGGGGCTCCGATCAGCCCCAGCATTTT	TRBV5-1	NA	TRBJ1-5	NA
CSARASGEISEQFF	TGCAGCGCTAGAGCGTCGGGAGAAATCAGTGAGCAGTTCTTC	TRBV20-1	NA	TRBJ2-1	NA
CASSLSRTGGTGELFF	TGCGCCAGCAGCCTGAGCCGGACAGGGGGCACCGGGGAGCTGTTTTTT	TRBV5-1	NA	TRBJ2-2	TRBD1
CASSPDRNDYEQYF	TGTGCCAGCAGTCCAGACAGGAACGACTACGAGCAGTACTTC	TRBV12-3/TRBV12-4	NA	TRBJ2-7	NA
CASSLLPTNEKLFF	TGCGCCAGCAGCCTCTTACCAACTAATGAAAAGCTGTTTTTT	TRBV4-1	NA	TRBJ1-4	NA
CASSFTLNRYNEQFF	TGTGCCAGCAGTTTTACCTTAAATCGTTACAATGAGCAGTTCTTC	TRBV6-2/TRBV6-3	few	TRBJ2-1	NA
CASSQEGPTTRAYNEQFF	TGTGCCAGCAGCCAAGAGGGCCCGACTACACGGGCCTACAATGAGCAGTTCTTC	TRBV4-2	few	TRBJ2-1	NA
CSAAGPGTDLYGYTF	TGCAGTGCTGCTGGCCCCGGGACAGATCTCTATGGCTACACCTTC	TRBV20-1	NA	TRBJ1-2	TRBD1
CASSYRRGQGDTEAFF	TGTGCCAGCAGTTATCGTAGGGGACAGGGGGACACTGAAGCTTTCTTT	TRBV7-9	NA	TRBJ1-1	TRBD1
CSVMPSGRTDTQYF	TGCAGCGTAATGCCGAGCGGAAGGACAGATACGCAGTATTTT	TRBV29-1	NA	TRBJ2-3	NA
CASSLVDPGIYNEQFF	TGTGCCAGCAGTTTAGTAGACCCAGGGATCTACAATGAGCAGTTCTTC	TRBV12-3/TRBV12-4	few	TRBJ2-1	NA
CASSSTWTSQETQYF	TGTGCCAGCAGCTCAACATGGACTAGCCAAGAGACCCAGTACTTC	TRBV7-2	many	TRBJ2-5	TRBD2
CASSFTGTSGDGETQYF	TGTGCCAGCAGCTTCACCGGGACTAGCGGGGACGGAGAGACCCAGTACTTC	TRBV7-3	few	TRBJ2-5	TRBD2
CASAGPYSYNEQFF	TGTGCTAGCGCGGGCCCTTACTCCTACAATGAGCAGTTCTTC	TRBV25-1	NA	TRBJ2-1	NA
CASSRKPTDTQYF	TGTGCCAGCAGTCGGAAGCCCACAGATACGCAGTATTTT	TRBV5-6	few	TRBJ2-3	NA